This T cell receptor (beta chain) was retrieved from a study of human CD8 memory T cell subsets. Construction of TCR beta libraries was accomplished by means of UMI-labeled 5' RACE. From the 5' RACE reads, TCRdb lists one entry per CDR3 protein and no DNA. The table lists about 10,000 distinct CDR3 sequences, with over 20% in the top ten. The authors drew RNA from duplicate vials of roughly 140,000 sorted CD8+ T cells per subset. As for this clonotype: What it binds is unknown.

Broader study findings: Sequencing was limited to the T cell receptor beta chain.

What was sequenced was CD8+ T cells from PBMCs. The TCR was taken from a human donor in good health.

The CDR3 reads CASSQELGLGGNYGYTF. V gene TRBV4-3 combines with J gene TRBJ1-2. The CDR3 spans 17 residues. CDR1 is LGHNA and CDR2 is YSLEER in the germline V gene.